What follows are 27 T cell receptor beta chains derived from one specimen sequenced in a study of Japanese encephalitis immunity and Zika vaccine responses. For 5 to 6 days, PBMCs labeled with CFSE were cultured with peptide pools at 1 ug/mL each. One entry per CDR3 protein results from TCRdb running MiXCR on the 5' RACE reads. This sample has around 130 distinct CDR3 sequences, with about 2.2% found just once. The sequencing used antigen-activated CD8+ T cells from blood, cultured, collected during a Zika inactivated vaccine study. Receptor source: an adult woman who received an inactivated Zika virus vaccine.

In its sample, this clonotype ranks as hyperexpanded. The J gene is TRBJ1-2, the V gene TRBV5-3; D gene unclear. TRBV5-3 is sorted into the ORF group, with uncertain function. Trimming pared 0 bases from V and 5 bases from J, leaving 11 bases between. This CDR3 is built from 14 residues. CDR3 DNA sequence: TGTGCCAGAAGCTTGGTCGCAACCCGTTATGGCTACACCTTC. This encodes CARSLVATRYGYTF.

This clonotype qualifies as medium-sized. The rearrangement joins TRBV5-1 to TRBJ2-1, with 7 nucleotides matching TRBD2. Germline V gene lookup returns CDR1 SGHRS and CDR2 YFSETQ. The ends lost 4 bases at V and 4 bases at J; junction bases unmatched: 5. This CDR3 comprises 14 residues. The CDR3 reads CASSASGSYNEQFF. The CDR3 DNA follows: TGCGCCAGCAGCGCTAGCGGAAGTTACAATGAGCAGTTCTTC.

This clonotype is hyperexpanded by share. The V gene is TRBV27, the J gene TRBJ2-1, with TRBD2 matching over 11 bases. The V segment lost 6 bases and the J segment 1 base; nucleotides outside the gene matches: 5. Germline CDR1 MNHEY, CDR2 SMNVEV (reference sequence). This CDR3 region has 16 residues. This CDR3 reads CASRLAGAGSYNEQFF. CDR3 in DNA: TGTGCCAGCAGACTAGCGGGAGCGGGGTCCTACAATGAGCAGTTCTTC.

This clonotype is classed as medium-sized. The V call is TRBV6-1, the J call TRBJ2-6; possible D gene TRBD2, 6 bases. The CDR3 is made up of 15 amino acids. Per germline, CDR1 MNHNS and CDR2 SASEGT. Trimming pared 2 bases from V and 4 bases from J, leaving 9 bases between. The CDR3 DNA is TGTGCCAGCAGTGAAATGGGGGGAGGGGCCAACGTCCTGACTTTC. Amino acid sequence: CASSEMGGGANVLTF.

By its share, this clonotype is hyperexpanded. The chain employs TRBV20-1 and TRBJ1-1; D call uncertain. This CDR3 has 9 amino acids. Germline V lookup: CDR1 DFQATT, CDR2 SNEGSKA (reference sequence). Trimming pared 2 bases from V and 10 bases from J, leaving 5 bases between. The CDR3 sequence: CSARIGAFF. The CDR3 coding sequence is TGCAGTGCTAGAATAGGAGCTTTCTTT.

This clonotype is classed as large. The CDR3 DNA sequence: TGTGCCAGCAGTGCAGGGGTAGGCTATGGCTACACCTTC. Protein product: CASSAGVGYGYTF. J is TRBJ1-2 and V is TRBV12-3 or TRBV12-4; the D gene is possibly TRBD1 (6 bases). The CDR3 sequence is 13 residues long. V was pared by 5 bases and J by 4 bases, with 11 bases between.

In this sample, this clonotype is medium-sized. V gene TRBV7-9 combines with J gene TRBJ2-1, with D perhaps matching TRBD2 (6 bases). Germline values: CDR1 SEHNR, CDR2 FQNEAQ (reference sequence). Deletions cut 3 bases from V and 10 bases from J, with 10 bases between. The CDR3 sequence is 12 residues long. CDR3 protein: CASSFPREEQFF. The CDR3 region has the DNA TGTGCCAGCAGCTTTCCCCGGGAGGAGCAGTTCTTC.

This clonotype is labeled medium-sized. The chain uses TRBV6-5 and TRBJ2-3; a possible D gene is TRBD2 (5 bases). Germline lookup yields CDR1 MNHEY and CDR2 SVGAGI. The CDR3 runs 16 residues. V was pared by 0 bases and J by 6 bases, with 16 bases between. The CDR3 is CASSYSSSPKADTQYF. CDR3 nucleotides: TGTGCCAGCAGTTACTCTTCTAGCCCCAAGGCCGATACGCAGTATTTT.

By frequency in the sample, this clonotype is medium-sized. CDR3 loop: CASSLTQGIDGYTF. CDR3 in DNA: TGTGCCAGCAGCTTGACCCAGGGAATAGACGGCTACACCTTC. The chain combines TRBV5-4 with TRBJ1-2; tentative D call: TRBD1 (5 bases). Germline assignment: CDR1 SGHNT and CDR2 YYREEE (reference sequence). The V gene lost 1 base and the J gene lost 8 bases, with 15 bases spanning the gap. The CDR3 sequence is 14 residues long.

Relative to its sample, this clonotype is large (0.1 to 1%). The J gene is TRBJ2-3, the V gene TRBV20-1; 9 bases are shared with TRBD2. CDR1 and CDR2 (germline): DFQATT, SNEGSKA (reference sequence). CDR3 length equals 15 residues. V was clipped by 5 bases and J by 2 bases; unmatched bases: 8. The CDR3 DNA follows: TGCAGTGCTTCCAGAGCGGGGGGCCTCACAGATACGCAGTATTTT. Amino acids: CSASRAGGLTDTQYF.

This clonotype qualifies as large. The chain combines TRBV12-3 or TRBV12-4 with TRBJ2-3; D gene uncertain. This CDR3 spans 11 amino acids. V lost 5 bases and J lost 2, with 2 bases in between. CDR3 nucleotide sequence: TGTGCCAGCAGTCCCACAGATACGCAGTATTTT. Residues: CASSPTDTQYF.

Sample share makes this clonotype large. V is TRBV5-8 and J is TRBJ1-2; 7 bases line up with TRBD1. The CDR3 runs 14 residues. Trimming removed 3 bases from V and 8 bases from J; junction bases left unmatched: 10. Germline-derived CDR1 and CDR2 are SGHTS and YDEGEE. CDR3 in DNA: TGTGCCAGCAGCTATTACAGGGGACCGGGAGGCTACACCTTC. It is translated as CASSYYRGPGGYTF. The complete variable domain, with remaining parts taken from reference TRBV5-8 and TRBJ1-2, reads EAGVTQSPTHLIKTRGQQATLRCSPISGHTSVYWYQQALGLGLQFLLWYDEGEERNRGNFPPRFSGRQFPNYSSELNVNALELEDSALYLCASSYYRGPGGYTFGSGTRLTVV.

With respect to this clonotype: This likely traces to a read error, being one base from a far larger clone. The chain is built from TRBV6-5 and TRBJ1-4, with 8 bases fitting TRBD1. Germline-derived CDR1 and CDR2 are MNHEY and SVGAGI. The CDR3 runs 15 residues. The CDR3 DNA reads TGTGTCAGCACCTTCGAAGGGACAGGTGGCGAAAAACTGTTTTTT. It encodes CVSTFEGTGGEKLFF.

Judged by abundance, this clonotype is large (0.1 to 1%). The CDR3 sequence is CASFAARDILESGSNEQFF. The CDR3 coding sequence is TGTGCCAGCTTCGCCGCTCGGGACATTCTCGAGTCGGGATCTAATGAGCAGTTCTTC. The V and J genes are TRBV28 and TRBJ2-1; TRBD1 might be the D (6 bases). CDR1 is MDHEN, CDR2 SYDVKM, per germline. The V end lost 8 bases, the J end lost 7 bases, and 33 bases lay between the germline ends. This CDR3 is 19 amino acids long.

This clonotype rates as hyperexpanded. The V gene is TRBV7-8, the J gene TRBJ2-7, with TRBD1 identical over 8 bases. CDR1 and CDR2 (germline): SGHVS, FQNEAQ. This CDR3 is built from 17 residues. V lost 1 base, J lost 2 bases, and 10 bases stayed unmatched. The DNA of the CDR3 is TGTGCCAGCAGCTTAGGGTCCGCAGGACAGGGTCCCTACGAGCAGTACTTC. This translates into CASSLGSAGQGPYEQYF.

In its sample, this clonotype is medium-sized. A much more abundant neighbour one base away suggests this may be a read error. CDR3: CASSFNAGTNFQYF. As DNA, the CDR3 is TGTGCCAGCAGCTTCAACGCGGGGACAAACTTTCAGTACTTC. The V gene is TRBV5-6, the J gene TRBJ2-4; D tentatively reads TRBD1 or TRBD2 (6 bases each). The CDR3 consists of 14 residues. Germline CDR1 is SGHDT and CDR2 is YYEEEE.

This clonotype qualifies as medium-sized. The gene calls are TRBV20-1 and TRBJ2-5; 12 bases agree with TRBD2. In germline, CDR1 is DFQATT, CDR2 SNEGSKA (reference sequence). The CDR3 contains 16 residues. V gave up 1 base and J gave up 4 bases; unmatched junction bases: 7. The CDR3 sequence is CSARGLAGGPGETQYF. As DNA, the CDR3 is TGCAGTGCTAGAGGGCTAGCGGGAGGGCCGGGAGAGACCCAGTACTTC.

By proportion, this clonotype is hyperexpanded. This rearrangement joins TRBV7-8 to TRBJ1-5; the D gene is possibly TRBD1 (5 bases). Trimming removed 5 bases from V and 8 bases from J, with 16 bases in between. The germline V gene encodes CDR1 SGHVS and CDR2 FQNEAQ. The CDR3 is 14 amino acids. The CDR3 region is CASSQGTAWEPQHF. The CDR3 region has the DNA TGTGCCAGCAGCCAAGGGACCGCTTGGGAGCCCCAGCATTTT.

In its sample, this clonotype ranks as medium-sized. This chain links TRBV21-1 with TRBJ2-6; TRBD1 is the table's D call and was not checked against the DNA. TRBV21-1 is assigned pseudogene status. The CDR3 spans 18 residues. Here the CDR3 DNA reads TGTGCCAGCAGCAAAGACGGCAGGGGGCGATCTGGGGCCAACGTCCTGACTTTC. Translating gives CASSKDGRGRSGANVLTF.

This clonotype was seen only a few times. The rearrangement links TRBV6-1 to TRBJ2-7; TRBD1 matches at 7 bases. This CDR3 spans 14 amino acids. With 0 bases clipped from V and 4 bases from J, the junction kept 3 bases outside the gene matches. Per the germline V gene, CDR1 is MNHNS and CDR2 is SASEGT. In DNA form, the CDR3 reads TGTGCCAGCAGTGAAGCGGACAGGAATTACGAGCAGTACTTC. It translates to CASSEADRNYEQYF.

In its sample, this clonotype is medium-sized. The J gene is TRBJ1-5, the V gene TRBV2; D is perhaps TRBD1 (5 bases). CDR1 and CDR2 (germline): SNHLY, FYNNEI. The CDR3 sequence is 15 residues long. Trimming stripped 1 base from V and 4 bases from J, with 11 bases between. The DNA for the CDR3 is TGTGCCAGCAGTGAAGAAGGGGTCGCAAATCAGCCCCAGCATTTT. This translates into CASSEEGVANQPQHF.

This clonotype qualifies as medium-sized. This chain links TRBV2 with TRBJ1-1; no clear D. CDR3 size: 12 residues. The V and J ends lost 7 bases and 11 bases respectively, with 17 bases between them. CDR1 SNHLY and CDR2 FYNNEI come from the germline V gene. CDR3 loop: CASMAGVFGAFF. In DNA form, the CDR3 reads TGTGCCAGCATGGCCGGGGTCTTTGGTGCTTTCTTT.

This clonotype is categorized as hyperexpanded (1% or more). The gene calls are TRBV7-9 and TRBJ2-2; 8 nucleotides match TRBD2. CDR3 size: 14 residues. The junction had 3 bases not matched to a gene; V was cut back by 4 bases and J by 5 bases. Germline CDR1 SEHNR, CDR2 FQNEAQ (reference sequence). CDR3 nucleotides: TGTGCCAGCAGCTGGGGGACTAGAACCGGGGAGCTGTTTTTT. This codes for CASSWGTRTGELFF. Drawing the rest from reference TRBV7-9 and TRBJ2-2, the complete variable domain is DTGVSQNPRHKITKRGQNVTFRCDPISEHNRLYWYRQTLGQGPEFLTYFQNEAQLEKSRLLSDRFSAERPKGSFSTLEIQRTEQGDSAMYLCASSWGTRTGELFFGEGSRLTVL.

In this sample, this clonotype is large. J is TRBJ2-7 and V is TRBV5-1, with D unresolved. V was clipped by 1 base and J by 4 bases, with 9 bases between them. This CDR3 region has 13 residues. Per germline, CDR1 SGHRS and CDR2 YFSETQ. This chain's CDR3 is CASSLSGPYEQYF. As DNA, the CDR3 is TGCGCCAGCAGCTTGTCCGGGCCATACGAGCAGTACTTC.

The chain carries TRBV2 and TRBJ2-1, with D uncertain. The V gene's germline CDR1 is SNHLY and CDR2 FYNNEI. The V end lost 0 bases, the J end lost 9 bases, and 15 bases lay between the germline ends. CDR3 length: 15 amino acids. The CDR3 reads CASSEAWVRRAEQFF. CDR3 in DNA: TGTGCCAGCAGTGAAGCGTGGGTTAGAAGGGCTGAGCAGTTCTTC.

This clonotype is judged hyperexpanded. The chain recombines TRBV29-1 with TRBJ2-1; 13 nucleotides match TRBD2. Per the germline V gene, CDR1 is SQVTM and CDR2 is ANQGSEA. Unmatched junction bases numbered 4, after V lost 5 bases and J lost 12 bases. This CDR3 comprises 12 residues. The CDR3 nucleotides read TGCAGCGTTATACTAGCGGGAGGGCCGCAGTTCTTC. Residues: CSVILAGGPQFF.

This clonotype rates as medium-sized. The chain links TRBV12-3 or TRBV12-4 to TRBJ2-3, with 9 bases lining up with TRBD2. With 10 bases clipped from V and 4 bases from J, the junction kept 24 bases outside the gene matches. The CDR3 covers 19 residues. The DNA of the CDR3 is TGTGCCACCGGTGGGGCGGGAGGGCCCTCTAATCTTTATCCAGATACGCAGTATTTT. This encodes CATGGAGGPSNLYPDTQYF.